This T cell receptor beta chain appears in the sequencing data of a study of shared T cell receptors in the human thymus. Sequencing was performed with immunoSEQ multiplex PCR; in TCRdb, only in-frame clones are kept and a portion is missing. This table holds hundreds of thousands of clones, over 75% found once. Germline-derived CDR1 and CDR2 are SGHVS and FNYEAQ. CDR3 length: 16 residues. V shed 5 bases and J 7 bases; nucleotides not matched to a gene: 14. The sample was also linked to a second study, of human thymus T cells. That source reports: Within thymic and blood repertoires, V and J gene usage appeared to be biased.

V gene TRBV7-6 combines with J gene TRBJ2-1; TRBD1 matches at 7 bases. This sequence was found in a girl under three years old with a congenital heart defect. Material: thymocytes. In DNA, the CDR3 is TGTGCCAGCAGCGACCGGACAGGATGCTGGGTTAATGAGCAGTTCTTC. Translating gives CASSDRTGCWVNEQFF. The full variable domain, its missing parts supplied by reference TRBV7-6 and TRBJ2-1, is GAGVSQSPRYKVTKRGQDVALRCDPISGHVSLYWYRQALGQGPEFLTYFNYEAQQDKSGLPNDRFSAERPEGSISTLTIQRTEQRDSAMYRCASSDRTGCWVNEQFFGPGTRLTVL.